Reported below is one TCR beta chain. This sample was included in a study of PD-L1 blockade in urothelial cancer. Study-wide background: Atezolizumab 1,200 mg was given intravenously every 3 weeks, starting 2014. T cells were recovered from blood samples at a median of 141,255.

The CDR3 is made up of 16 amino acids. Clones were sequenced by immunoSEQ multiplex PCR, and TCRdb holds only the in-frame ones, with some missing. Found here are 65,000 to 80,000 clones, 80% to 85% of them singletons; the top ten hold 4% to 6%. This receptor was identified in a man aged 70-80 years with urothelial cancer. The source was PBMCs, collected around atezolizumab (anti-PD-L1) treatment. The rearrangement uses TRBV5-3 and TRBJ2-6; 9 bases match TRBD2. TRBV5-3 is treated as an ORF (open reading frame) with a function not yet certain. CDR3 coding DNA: TGTGACATAAGGGGGCGGGAGGGCCTCGGGGCCAACGTCCTGACTTTC. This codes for CDIRGREGLGANVLTF.